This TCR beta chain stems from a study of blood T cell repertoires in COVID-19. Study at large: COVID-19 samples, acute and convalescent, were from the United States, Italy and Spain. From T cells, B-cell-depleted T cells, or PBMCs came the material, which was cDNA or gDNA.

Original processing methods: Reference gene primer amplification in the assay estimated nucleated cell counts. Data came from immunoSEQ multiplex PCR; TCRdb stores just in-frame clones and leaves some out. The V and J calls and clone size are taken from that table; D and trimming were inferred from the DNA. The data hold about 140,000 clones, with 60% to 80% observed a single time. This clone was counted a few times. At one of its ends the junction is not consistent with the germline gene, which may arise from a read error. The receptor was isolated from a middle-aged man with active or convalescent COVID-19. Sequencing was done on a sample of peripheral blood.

The CDR3 region has the DNA TGCGCCAGCAGACGGGTGCCATCGGGTTTT. Encoded protein: CASRRVPSGF. The V call is TRBV4-1, the J call TRBJ2-3; D is ambiguous. CDR3 length equals 10 residues. In germline, CDR1 is MGHRA, CDR2 YSYEKL.